The sample holds a few counts of the clone carrying this TCR beta chain. This entry belongs to a study of cytomegalovirus exposure and HLA in healthy donors. Libraries were prepared by immunoSEQ multiplex PCR; TCRdb keeps only in-frame clonotypes and omits some of them. The sample includes 200,000 to 250,000 clones, 87% of them seen just once. V was pared by 7 bases and J by 6 bases, with 15 bases between. CDR1 and CDR2 from the germline V gene are MNHNS and SASEGT. This CDR3 contains 13 residues. The TCR comes from a man aged 18 to 35 in good health and CMV-seronegative. The sequencing sample was made of PBMCs. The chain uses TRBV6-1 and TRBJ1-2; possible D gene TRBD1, 6 bases. In DNA, the CDR3 is TGTGCCAGCACCTCAGGGGAGTCGGATGGCTACACCTTC. This encodes CASTSGESDGYTF.